One and the same sample provided the 10 T cell receptor beta chains below, sequenced in a study of tissue T cells after allogeneic stem cell transplantation. The method was immunoSEQ multiplex PCR; TCRdb's version includes in-frame clones alone and lacks a portion of them. The sample consists of some 48,000 clones, approximately 70% of them appearing once. Sequenced input: sorted cells pooled from one or two spleens. The receptors were sampled from a pool of C57BL/6 mice in good health.

In the case of this clone: Gene names are mouse gene names. The read is 1 residue too short to cover the CDR3 end, so that end is filled in from the germline J gene. This sequence joins TRBV19 and TRBJ1-1, with unresolved D. Trimming cost V 4 bases and J 5 bases, with 6 bases left between them. The CDR3 runs 11 residues. The germline V gene encodes CDR1 FNHDT and CDR2 SITEND (reference sequence). The covered CDR3 bases are TGTGCCAGCAGTCGGCAAACAGAAGTCTTC. Encoded protein: CASSRQTEVF. The CDR3 in full is CASSRQTEVFF.

This clone was picked up one time. Gene labels here are mouse ones. Read data end 1 residue before the CDR3 end; the end is taken from the germline J gene. The V gene is TRBV13-1, the J gene TRBJ1-1; 7 bases agree with TRBD1. After removal of 5 bases from V and 5 bases from J, the junction contained 3 bases not matched to a gene. The CDR3 sequence is 12 residues long. Germline CDR1 and CDR2: NSHNY and SYGAGN. The sequenced CDR3 bases are TGTGCCAGCAGGCCAGGGGGAACAGAAGTCTTC. This encodes CASRPGGTEVF. The entire CDR3 protein is CASRPGGTEVFF.

As for this clone: Any gene name here is a mouse gene name. From the germline J gene comes the end of the CDR3, since the read stops 1 residue before it. J is TRBJ2-4 and V is TRBV29; D is perhaps TRBD1 or TRBD2 (5 bases each). Germline V lookup: CDR1 MSHET, CDR2 SYDVDS. There are 13 residues in the CDR3. The ends were cut back, 8 bases at V and 0 bases at J, with 9 bases in the middle. Partial CDR3 DNA: TGTGCTAGCCTCCGGGACAGTCAAAACACCTTGTAC. Protein product: CASLRDSQNTLY. The complete CDR3 reads CASLRDSQNTLYF.

In this sample, this clone turned up a few times. Mouse gene names apply. The read terminates 1 residue before the CDR3 end, so the remaining end is supplied by the germline J gene. Other DNA sequences from this sample encode an identical CDR3 as well. The chain links TRBV20 to TRBJ1-1; D is uncertain. Per germline, CDR1 GFQATS and CDR2 STVNSAI. With 0 bases removed from V and 1 base from J, the gap between germline ends came to 3 bases. The CDR3 contains 12 residues. CDR3 DNA (partial): TGTGGTGCTAGGGAGGGAAACACAGAAGTCTTC. Translation gives CGAREGNTEVF. In full, the CDR3 reads CGAREGNTEVFF. The full variable domain, its missing parts supplied by reference TRBV20 and TRBJ1-1, is GALVYQYPRRTICKSGTSMRMECQAVGFQATSVAWYRQSPQKTFELIALSTVNSAIKYEQNFTQEKFPISHPNLSFSSMTVLNAYLEDRGLYLCGAREGNTEVFFGKGTRLTVV.

On this clone: Here the gene names and germline are mouse. The sequence runs out 1 residue before the end of the CDR3; the remainder is reconstructed from the germline J gene. The rearrangement links TRBV19 to TRBJ2-5; D remains ambiguous. With 2 bases removed from V and 2 bases from J, the gap between germline ends came to 6 bases. CDR3 length: 13 amino acids. Germline V gene lookup returns CDR1 FNHDT and CDR2 SITEND (reference sequence). The DNA read from the CDR3 is TGTGCCAGCAGTATCCGCTCCCAAGACACCCAGTAC. Translation gives CASSIRSQDTQY. In full, the CDR3 reads CASSIRSQDTQYF.

Notes on this clone: Genes and germline are mouse. The observed sequence ends 1 residue before the CDR3 terminus, with the missing tail filled in from the germline J gene. The chain has TRBV16 and TRBJ1-4; tentative D call: TRBD1 (5 bases). V shed 6 bases and J shed 1 base, with 9 bases lying between them. Germline CDR1 is SGHSA and CDR2 is FRNQAP. This CDR3 has 14 residues. The CDR3 sequence: CASRRGDSNERLFF. The part of the CDR3 DNA that was read is TGTGCAAGCAGGAGAGGGGATTCCAACGAAAGATTATTT.

Only a few counts were recorded for this clone. The germline and genes are mouse ones. The read gets to within 1 residue of the CDR3 end, and the germline J gene fills in the rest. Different DNA sequences within this sample yield the same CDR3. V usage is TRBV3 and J usage is TRBJ2-7; D is unresolved. Per germline, CDR1 SNHLY and CDR2 FYNGKV (reference sequence). The CDR3 spans 12 residues. V lost 2 bases, J lost 5 bases, and 7 bases lay in between. The part of the CDR3 DNA that was read is TGTGCCAGCAGCTTACGGGGAGATGAACAGTAC. Translated: CASSLRGDEQY. The complete CDR3 reads CASSLRGDEQYF.

About this clone: Gene names follow the mouse nomenclature. The read terminates 1 residue before the CDR3 end, so the remaining end is supplied by the germline J gene. V and J are TRBV15 and TRBJ2-2; TRBD2 aligns across 7 bases. The CDR3 loop spans 15 amino acids. The ends lost 3 bases at V and 2 bases at J; junction bases unmatched: 3. The germline V gene encodes CDR1 SGHND and CDR2 FRSKSL. The covered CDR3 bases are TGTGCCAGCAGTTTGGGGGGGGTGAACACCGGGCAGCTCTAC. This codes for CASSLGGVNTGQLY. In full, the CDR3 reads CASSLGGVNTGQLYF.

In this sample, this clone turned up a few times. Genes and germline are mouse. The CDR3 goes on 1 residue after the read ends, and that part is filled in from the germline J gene. The chain carries TRBV26 and TRBJ2-1, with D perhaps assigned TRBD1 or TRBD2 (5 bases each). Germline CDR1 is KGHPV and CDR2 is FQNQEV (reference sequence). The CDR3 spans 13 residues. V was pared by 2 bases and J by 7 bases, with 9 bases between. The CDR3 DNA, read in part, is TGTGCCAGCAGTCTGGGGGGTATGGCTGAGCAGTTC. Encoded protein: CASSLGGMAEQF. The entire CDR3 is CASSLGGMAEQFF.

This clone was found once. Any gene name here is a mouse gene name. The CDR3 end is not reached by the read, which stops 1 residue before it; the germline J gene fills it in. The J gene is TRBJ2-3, the V gene TRBV5; 10 bases map to TRBD1. V dropped 1 base and J dropped 0; count of bases not matched to a gene: 1. The CDR3 spans 16 residues. Germline assignment: CDR1 LGHNA and CDR2 YNLKQL (reference sequence). This chain's CDR3 is CASSQGTGGSAETLYF. The part of the CDR3 DNA that was read is TGTGCCAGCAGCCAAGGGACAGGGGGAAGTGCAGAAACGCTGTAT.